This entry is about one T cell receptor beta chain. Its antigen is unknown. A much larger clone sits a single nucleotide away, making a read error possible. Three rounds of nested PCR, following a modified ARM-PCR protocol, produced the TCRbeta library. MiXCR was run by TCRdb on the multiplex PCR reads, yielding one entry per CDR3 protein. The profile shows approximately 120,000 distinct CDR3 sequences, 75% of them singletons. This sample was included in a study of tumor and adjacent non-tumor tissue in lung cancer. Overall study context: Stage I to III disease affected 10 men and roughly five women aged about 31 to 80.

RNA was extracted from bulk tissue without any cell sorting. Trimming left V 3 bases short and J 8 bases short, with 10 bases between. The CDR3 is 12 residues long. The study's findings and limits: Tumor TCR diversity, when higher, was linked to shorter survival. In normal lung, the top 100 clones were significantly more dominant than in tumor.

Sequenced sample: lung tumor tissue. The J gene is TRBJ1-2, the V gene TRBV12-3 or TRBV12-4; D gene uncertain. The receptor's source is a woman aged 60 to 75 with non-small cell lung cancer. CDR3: CASSLSYFGYTF. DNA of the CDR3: TGTGCCAGCAGTTTGTCGTATTTCGGCTACACCTTC.